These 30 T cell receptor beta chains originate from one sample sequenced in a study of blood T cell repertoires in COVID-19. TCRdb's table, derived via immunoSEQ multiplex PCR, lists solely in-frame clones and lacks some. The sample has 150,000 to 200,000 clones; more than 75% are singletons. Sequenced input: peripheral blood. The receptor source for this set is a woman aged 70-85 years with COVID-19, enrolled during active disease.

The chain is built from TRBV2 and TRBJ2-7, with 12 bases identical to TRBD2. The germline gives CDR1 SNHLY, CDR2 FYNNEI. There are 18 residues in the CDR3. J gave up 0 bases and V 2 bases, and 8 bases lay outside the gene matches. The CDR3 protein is CASSEPGLAGTSSYEQYF. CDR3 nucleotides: TGTGCCAGCAGTGAACCCGGACTAGCGGGGACGAGCTCCTACGAGCAGTACTTC.

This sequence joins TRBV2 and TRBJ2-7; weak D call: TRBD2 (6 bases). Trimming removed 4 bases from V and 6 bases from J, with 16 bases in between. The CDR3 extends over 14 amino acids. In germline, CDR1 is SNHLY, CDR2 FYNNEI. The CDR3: CASSVFSGRGEQYF. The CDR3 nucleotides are TGTGCCAGCAGTGTGTTTAGCGGAAGGGGCGAGCAGTACTTC.

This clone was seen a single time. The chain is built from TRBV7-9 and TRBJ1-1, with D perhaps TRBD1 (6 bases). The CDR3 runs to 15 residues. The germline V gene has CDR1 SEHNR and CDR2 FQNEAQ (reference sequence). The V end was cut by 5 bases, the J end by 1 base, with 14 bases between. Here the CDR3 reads CASSKLMTGNTEAFF. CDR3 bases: TGTGCCAGCAGCAAGCTGATGACAGGGAACACTGAAGCTTTCTTT.

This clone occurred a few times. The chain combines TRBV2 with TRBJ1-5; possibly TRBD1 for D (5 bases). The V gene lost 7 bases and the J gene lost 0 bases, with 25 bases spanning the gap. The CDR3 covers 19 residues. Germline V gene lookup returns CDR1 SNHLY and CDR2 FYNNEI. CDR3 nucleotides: TGTGCCAGCAATCCCAGGAGTCGCGGGGGGATCCGTAGCAATCAGCCCCAGCATTTT. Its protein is CASNPRSRGGIRSNQPQHF.

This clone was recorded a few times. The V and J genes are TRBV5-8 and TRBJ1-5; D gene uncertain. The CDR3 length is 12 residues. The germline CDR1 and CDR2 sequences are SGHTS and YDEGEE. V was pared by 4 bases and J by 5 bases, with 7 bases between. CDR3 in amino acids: CASSLGDQPQHF. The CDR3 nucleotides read TGTGCCAGCAGCCTCGGGGATCAGCCCCAGCATTTT.

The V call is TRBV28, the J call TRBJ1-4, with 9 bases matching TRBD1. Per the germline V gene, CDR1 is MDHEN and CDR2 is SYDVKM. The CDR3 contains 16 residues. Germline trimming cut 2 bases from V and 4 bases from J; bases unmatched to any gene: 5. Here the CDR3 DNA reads TGTGCCAGCAGTTTAGGGACAGGGCCTTATAATGAAAAACTGTTTTTT. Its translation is CASSLGTGPYNEKLFF.

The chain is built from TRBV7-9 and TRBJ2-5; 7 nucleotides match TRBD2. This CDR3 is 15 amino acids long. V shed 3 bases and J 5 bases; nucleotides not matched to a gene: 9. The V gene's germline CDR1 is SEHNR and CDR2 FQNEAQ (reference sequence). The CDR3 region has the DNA TGTGCCAGCAGCTTTGGGACGGGGGGTAGGGAGACCCAGTACTTC. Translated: CASSFGTGGRETQYF. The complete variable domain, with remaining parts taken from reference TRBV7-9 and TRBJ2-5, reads DTGVSQNPRHKITKRGQNVTFRCDPISEHNRLYWYRQTLGQGPEFLTYFQNEAQLEKSRLLSDRFSAERPKGSFSTLEIQRTEQGDSAMYLCASSFGTGGRETQYFGPGTRLLVL.

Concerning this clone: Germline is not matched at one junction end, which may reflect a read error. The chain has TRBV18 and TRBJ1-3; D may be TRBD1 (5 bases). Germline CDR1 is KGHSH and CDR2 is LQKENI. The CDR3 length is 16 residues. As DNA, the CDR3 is TGTGCCAGCTCACCACAGCGGGGGGATCTTGGAGACACCATATATTTT. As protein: CASSPQRGDLGDTIYF.

The CDR3 spells CASSDGRDEQYF. CDR3 DNA: TGCGCCAGCAGTGATGGCAGGGACGAGCAGTACTTC. This chain connects TRBV10-1 to TRBJ2-7, with a weak D call TRBD1 (5 bases). CDR1 is WNHNN and CDR2 is SYGVQD in the germline V gene (reference sequence). V lost 3 bases, J lost 5 bases, and 8 bases lay in between. There are 12 residues in the CDR3.

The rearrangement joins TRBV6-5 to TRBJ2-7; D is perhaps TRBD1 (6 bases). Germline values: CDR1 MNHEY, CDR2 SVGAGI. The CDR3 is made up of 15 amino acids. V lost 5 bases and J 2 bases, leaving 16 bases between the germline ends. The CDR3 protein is CASSTPGQGTYEQYF. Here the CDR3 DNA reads TGTGCCAGCAGTACTCCGGGACAAGGAACCTACGAGCAGTACTTC.

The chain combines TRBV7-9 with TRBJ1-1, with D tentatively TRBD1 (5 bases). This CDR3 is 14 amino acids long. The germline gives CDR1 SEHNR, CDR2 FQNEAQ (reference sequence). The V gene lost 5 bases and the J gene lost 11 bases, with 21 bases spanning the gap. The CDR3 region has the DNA TGTGCCAGCAGCCCGGGGGAGGTCCCGCATCTGGCTTTCTTT. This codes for CASSPGEVPHLAFF. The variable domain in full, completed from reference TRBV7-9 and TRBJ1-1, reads DTGVSQNPRHKITKRGQNVTFRCDPISEHNRLYWYRQTLGQGPEFLTYFQNEAQLEKSRLLSDRFSAERPKGSFSTLEIQRTEQGDSAMYLCASSPGEVPHLAFFGQGTRLTVV.

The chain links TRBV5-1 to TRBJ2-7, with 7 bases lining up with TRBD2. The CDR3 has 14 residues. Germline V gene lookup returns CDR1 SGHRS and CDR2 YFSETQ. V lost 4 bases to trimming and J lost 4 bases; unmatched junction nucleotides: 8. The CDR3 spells CASSPNSGGYEQYF. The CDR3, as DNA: TGCGCCAGCAGCCCAAACTCGGGGGGTTACGAGCAGTACTTC. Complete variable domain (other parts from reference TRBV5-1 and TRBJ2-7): KAGVTQTPRYLIKTRGQQVTLSCSPISGHRSVSWYQQTPGQGLQFLFEYFSETQRNKGNFPGRFSGRQFSNSRSEMNVSTLELGDSALYLCASSPNSGGYEQYFGPGTRLTVT.

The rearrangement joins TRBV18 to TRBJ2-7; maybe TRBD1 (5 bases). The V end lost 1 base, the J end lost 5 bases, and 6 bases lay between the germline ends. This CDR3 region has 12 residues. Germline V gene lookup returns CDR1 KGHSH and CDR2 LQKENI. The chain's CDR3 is CASSPLGHEQYF. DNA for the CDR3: TGTGCCAGCTCACCACTGGGGCACGAGCAGTACTTC.

CDR3 protein: CASRDRQNGGYTF. Written as DNA, the CDR3 is TGTGCAAGTCGCGACAGGCAGAACGGTGGCTACACCTTC. This rearrangement joins TRBV12-2 to TRBJ1-2; TRBD1 reflects the table's D call only, with no check against the DNA. TRBV12-2 is a documented pseudogene. This CDR3 is 13 amino acids long.

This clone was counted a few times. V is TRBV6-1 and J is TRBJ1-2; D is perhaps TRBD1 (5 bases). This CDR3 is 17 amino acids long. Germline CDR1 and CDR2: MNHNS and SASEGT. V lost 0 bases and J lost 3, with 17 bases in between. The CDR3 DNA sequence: TGTGCCAGCAGTGAAGCCGCAGGGCATTTAGTAGACTATGGCTACACCTTC. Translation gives CASSEAAGHLVDYGYTF.

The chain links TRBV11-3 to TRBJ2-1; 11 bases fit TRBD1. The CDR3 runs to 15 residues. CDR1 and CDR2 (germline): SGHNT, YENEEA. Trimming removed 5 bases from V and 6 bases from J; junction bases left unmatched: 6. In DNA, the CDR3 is TGTGCCAGCAGCCCCCGGGACAGGGGGAGCAATGAGCAGTTCTTC. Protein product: CASSPRDRGSNEQFF.

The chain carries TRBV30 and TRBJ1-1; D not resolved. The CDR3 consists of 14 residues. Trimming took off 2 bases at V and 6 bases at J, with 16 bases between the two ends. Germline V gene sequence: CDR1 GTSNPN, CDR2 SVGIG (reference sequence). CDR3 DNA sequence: TGTGCCTGGAGTCGGGGTTTGGATTTCGCTGAAGCTTTCTTT. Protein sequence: CAWSRGLDFAEAFF.

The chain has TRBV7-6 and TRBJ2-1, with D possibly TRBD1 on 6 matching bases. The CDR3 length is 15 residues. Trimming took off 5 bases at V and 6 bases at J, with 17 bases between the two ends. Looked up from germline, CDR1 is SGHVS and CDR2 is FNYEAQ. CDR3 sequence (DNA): TGTGCCAGCAGCGGGGGACACCAAGGGGGCAATGAGCAGTTCTTC. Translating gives CASSGGHQGGNEQFF.

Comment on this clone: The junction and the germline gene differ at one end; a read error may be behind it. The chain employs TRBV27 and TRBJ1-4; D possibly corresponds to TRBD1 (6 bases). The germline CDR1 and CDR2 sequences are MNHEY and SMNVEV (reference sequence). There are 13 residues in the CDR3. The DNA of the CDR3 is TGTGCCAGCTCGGACAGCCCTAAGGAAAAACTGTTTTTT. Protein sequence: CASSDSPKEKLFF.

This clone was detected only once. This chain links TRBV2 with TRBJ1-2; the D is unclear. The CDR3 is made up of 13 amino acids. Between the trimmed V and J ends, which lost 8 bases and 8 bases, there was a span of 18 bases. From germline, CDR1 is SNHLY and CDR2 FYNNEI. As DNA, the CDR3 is TGTGCCAGCGCCGGAGCGGCGGCCGCCGGCTACACCTTC. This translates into CASAGAAAAGYTF. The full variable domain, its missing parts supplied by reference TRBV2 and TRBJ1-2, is EPEVTQTPSHQVTQMGQEVILRCVPISNHLYFYWYRQILGQKVEFLVSFYNNEISEKSEIFDDQFSVERPDGSNFTLKIRSTKLEDSAMYFCASAGAAAAGYTFGSGTRLTVV.

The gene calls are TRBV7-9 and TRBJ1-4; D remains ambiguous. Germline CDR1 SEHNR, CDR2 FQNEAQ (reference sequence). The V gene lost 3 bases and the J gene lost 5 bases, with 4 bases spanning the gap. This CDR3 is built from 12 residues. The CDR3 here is CASSLRNEKLFF. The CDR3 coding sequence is TGTGCCAGCAGCTTGCGGAATGAAAAACTGTTTTTT. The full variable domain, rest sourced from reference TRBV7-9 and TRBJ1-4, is DTGVSQNPRHKITKRGQNVTFRCDPISEHNRLYWYRQTLGQGPEFLTYFQNEAQLEKSRLLSDRFSAERPKGSFSTLEIQRTEQGDSAMYLCASSLRNEKLFFGSGTQLSVL.

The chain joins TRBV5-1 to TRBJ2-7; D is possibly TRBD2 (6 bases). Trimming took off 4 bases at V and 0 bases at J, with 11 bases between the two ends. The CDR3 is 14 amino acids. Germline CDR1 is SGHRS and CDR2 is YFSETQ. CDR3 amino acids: CASSRGSSSYEQYF. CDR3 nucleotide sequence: TGCGCCAGCAGCCGGGGGAGTAGCTCCTACGAGCAGTACTTC.

The CDR3 loop reads CASSDGGAGNTIYF. CDR3 DNA: TGTGCCAGCAGTGACGGGGGAGCTGGAAACACCATATATTTT. This chain uses TRBV2 with TRBJ1-3; a weak D match, TRBD1 (5 bases). Trimming cost V 3 bases and J 2 bases, with 8 bases left between them. CDR1 and CDR2 from the germline V gene are SNHLY and FYNNEI. The CDR3 is 14 amino acids.

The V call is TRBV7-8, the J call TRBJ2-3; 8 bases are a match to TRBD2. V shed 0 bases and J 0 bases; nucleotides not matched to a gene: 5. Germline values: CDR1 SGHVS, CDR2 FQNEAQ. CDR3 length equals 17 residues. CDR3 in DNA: TGTGCCAGCAGCTTAGCGGCTGGCGGGGGGAGCACAGATACGCAGTATTTT. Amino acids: CASSLAAGGGSTDTQYF.

CDR3 nucleotide sequence: TGTGCCAGCAGCCCCGGGGGGTCCTACGAGCAGTACTTC. Its protein product is CASSPGGSYEQYF. V usage is TRBV5-4 and J usage is TRBJ2-7; 7 bases are shared with TRBD2. J was trimmed by 1 base and V by 4 bases; bases with no gene match: 2. This CDR3 has 13 amino acids. In germline, CDR1 is SGHNT, CDR2 YYREEE (reference sequence).

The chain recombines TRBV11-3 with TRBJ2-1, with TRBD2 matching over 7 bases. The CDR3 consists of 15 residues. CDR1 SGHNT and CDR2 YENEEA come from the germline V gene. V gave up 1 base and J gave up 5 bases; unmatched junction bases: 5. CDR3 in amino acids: CASSLARGSHNEQFF. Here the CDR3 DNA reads TGTGCCAGCAGCTTAGCGCGGGGGAGCCACAATGAGCAGTTCTTC.

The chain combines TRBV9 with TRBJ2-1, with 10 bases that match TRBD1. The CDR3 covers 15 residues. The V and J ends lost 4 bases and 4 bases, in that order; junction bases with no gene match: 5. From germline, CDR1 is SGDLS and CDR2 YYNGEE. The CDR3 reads CASSSEGQGYNEQFF. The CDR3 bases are TGTGCCAGCAGCTCAGAGGGACAGGGGTACAATGAGCAGTTCTTC.

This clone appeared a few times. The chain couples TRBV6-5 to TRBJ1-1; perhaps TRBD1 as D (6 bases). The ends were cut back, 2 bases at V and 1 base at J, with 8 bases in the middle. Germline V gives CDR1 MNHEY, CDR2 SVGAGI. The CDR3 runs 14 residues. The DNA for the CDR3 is TGTGCCAGCAGTTACGGACAGAGGAACACTGAAGCTTTCTTT. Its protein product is CASSYGQRNTEAFF.

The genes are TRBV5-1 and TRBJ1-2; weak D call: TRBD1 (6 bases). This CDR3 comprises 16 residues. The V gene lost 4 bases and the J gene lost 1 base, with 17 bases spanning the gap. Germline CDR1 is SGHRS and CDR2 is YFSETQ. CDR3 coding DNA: TGCGCCAGCAGCCCTTCCCCGGGACAAATTAACTATGGCTACACCTTC. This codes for CASSPSPGQINYGYTF.

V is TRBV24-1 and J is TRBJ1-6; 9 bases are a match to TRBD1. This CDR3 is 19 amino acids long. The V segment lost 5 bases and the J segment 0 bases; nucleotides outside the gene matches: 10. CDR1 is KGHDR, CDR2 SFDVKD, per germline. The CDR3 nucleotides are TGTGCCACCAGTGGGGACGGACAGGGGCTGAACTCCTATAATTCACCCCTCCACTTT. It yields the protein CATSGDGQGLNSYNSPLHF.